The 2 T cell receptor beta chains below were found in one sample sequenced in a study of tumor-infiltrating lymphocytes in primary liver carcinoma. Between 20 and 30 mg of unsorted bulk tissue served as the source from which RNA and DNA were co-extracted. TCR beta cDNA was prepared out of 450 to 500 ng total RNA by means of a constant-region primer. Modified slightly, ARM-PCR produced TCR beta libraries over three nested multiplex PCR rounds. In the first two PCR rounds, TRBV1-TRBV30 forward primers were paired with a C-beta reverse primer, and each round lasted around 10 cycles. Each CDR3 protein gets one entry after TCRdb re-called the multiplex PCR reads with MiXCR. The sample holds about 100,000 distinct CDR3 sequences; around 71% are singletons and the top ten take roughly 12%. The sample was liver tumor tissue from sampling region 2. Subset in this sample: tumor region T2, inferior pole. The receptors originated from a woman in her sixties with primary liver carcinoma and hepatitis B virus infection.

Regarding this clonotype: Because the CDR3 is missing its conserved closing phenylalanine or tryptophan, this is likely a read error. The rearrangement uses TRBV6-6 and TRBJ2-7, with 7 bases identical to TRBD1. The CDR3 spans 15 residues. CDR1 is MNHNY and CDR2 is SVGAGI in the germline V gene (reference sequence). V dropped 0 bases and J dropped 5; count of bases not matched to a gene: 7. In nucleotides, the CDR3 is TGTGCCAGCAGTTACTCGGGGACAGCGTTCCACGAGCAGTACCAC. Encoded protein: CASSYSGTAFHEQYH.

Details on this clonotype: Sequence at one end of the junction differs from germline and may be a read error. This chain uses TRBV11-1 with TRBJ2-3, with 7 bases fitting TRBD2. There are 14 residues in the CDR3. The V gene's germline CDR1 is SGHAT and CDR2 FQDESV (reference sequence). The CDR3 protein is CACNLRQRAGESHF. Written as DNA, the CDR3 is TGCGCCTGCAACTTAAGGCAACGTGCGGGAGAGTCTCACTTT.